One and the same sample provided the 30 T cell receptor beta chains below, sequenced in a study of vaccination effects on CD4 cells after COVID-19. Expansion with viral peptide pools was applied to antigen-specific CD4+ T cells by the ViraFEST assay prior to sequencing. CD4+ T cells were isolated after about nine days of culture. Everyone in the study got two shots of either the BNT162b2 or mRNA-1273 vaccine. Their cognate antigens are unknown. TCRdb's copy holds only in-frame clones and misses some; the assay was immunoSEQ multiplex PCR. The data show approximately 31,000 clones, with approximately 72% seen just once and roughly an eighth held by the top ten. The sample was CD4+ T cells from PBMCs cultured with HCoV-229E spike peptides, taken after COVID-19 vaccination. The receptor set was obtained from a human donor who received a COVID-19 vaccine.

This clone is labeled as medium-sized. The rearrangement joins TRBV18 to TRBJ1-1; D gene uncertain. V was pared by 4 bases and J by 3 bases, with 9 bases between. Germline lookup yields CDR1 KGHSH and CDR2 LQKENI. The CDR3 totals 13 residues. The DNA for the CDR3 is TGTGCCAGCTCACGAAGATCAGACACTGAAGCTTTCTTT. This translates into CASSRRSDTEAFF.

The chain has TRBV10-3 and TRBJ1-6, with 7 nucleotides matching TRBD1. The CDR3 has 16 residues. The V gene's germline CDR1 is ENHRY and CDR2 SYGVKD. The ends lost 6 bases at V and 10 bases at J; junction bases unmatched: 15. The DNA of the CDR3 is TGTGCCATCAGCACGGGAAGAGACAGGGACGGGTCACCCCTCCACTTT. This codes for CAISTGRDRDGSPLHF.

V gene TRBV20-1 combines with J gene TRBJ2-3; the match to TRBD2 covers 10 bases. The germline gives CDR1 DFQATT, CDR2 SNEGSKA (reference sequence). V lost 3 bases and J lost 8; bases outside the gene matches: 5. This CDR3 comprises 13 residues. CDR3 loop: CSASQLAGGTQYF. The CDR3 bases are TGCAGTGCTAGTCAGTTAGCGGGGGGTACGCAGTATTTT.

This CDR3 is CASSVRDSEETQYF. CDR3 in DNA: TGCGCCAGCAGCGTCCGGGACAGTGAAGAGACCCAGTACTTC. The chain uses TRBV5-1 and TRBJ2-5, with TRBD1 matching over 7 bases. The V segment lost 4 bases and the J segment 3 bases; nucleotides outside the gene matches: 6. The V gene's germline CDR1 is SGHRS and CDR2 YFSETQ. The CDR3 sequence is 14 residues long.

The chain carries TRBV6-6 and TRBJ1-1, with TRBD1 matching 7 bases. The germline V gene encodes CDR1 MNHNY and CDR2 SVGAGI (reference sequence). The CDR3 length is 16 residues. The V and J ends lost 6 bases and 0 bases, in that order; junction bases with no gene match: 10. The CDR3 protein is CASSPQGNSLNTEAFF. As DNA, the CDR3 is TGTGCCAGCAGCCCACAGGGGAACTCCTTGAACACTGAAGCTTTCTTT.

The V and J genes are TRBV2 and TRBJ1-1; the match to TRBD1 covers 7 bases. V lost 3 bases, J lost 4 bases, and 5 bases stayed unmatched. Germline values: CDR1 SNHLY, CDR2 FYNNEI. This CDR3 contains 14 residues. DNA for the CDR3: TGTGCCAGCAGTGAGGAGGGGGCTAGCACTGAAGCTTTCTTT. This gives the protein CASSEEGASTEAFF. The full variable domain, with the rest looked up from reference TRBV2 and TRBJ1-1, is EPEVTQTPSHQVTQMGQEVILRCVPISNHLYFYWYRQILGQKVEFLVSFYNNEISEKSEIFDDQFSVERPDGSNFTLKIRSTKLEDSAMYFCASSEEGASTEAFFGQGTRLTVV.

The chain combines TRBV5-6 with TRBJ1-1; D is ambiguous. CDR3 length: 12 amino acids. Trimming stripped 2 bases from V and 2 bases from J, with 4 bases between. CDR1 and CDR2 from the germline V gene are SGHDT and YYEEEE. CDR3 sequence reads: CASSFLNTEAFF. CDR3 nucleotide sequence: TGTGCCAGCAGCTTTCTCAACACTGAAGCTTTCTTT.

This clone was detected once. The chain links TRBV7-9 to TRBJ1-2, with D unresolved. This CDR3 is built from 14 residues. Germline assignment: CDR1 SEHNR and CDR2 FQNEAQ (reference sequence). The germline V and J ends were trimmed by 3 bases and 13 bases, with 21 bases remaining between them. The CDR3 sequence: CASSFSPLEFSGTF. CDR3 coding DNA: TGTGCCAGCAGCTTTTCCCCCCTAGAATTTTCGGGCACCTTC.

The chain is built from TRBV19 and TRBJ1-4, with D hard to call. CDR1 and CDR2 (germline): LNHDA, SQIVND (reference sequence). The CDR3 runs 16 residues. V lost 7 bases, J lost 0 bases, and 15 bases lay in between. The CDR3 is CASTERGLPTNEKLFF. CDR3 bases: TGTGCCAGTACGGAAAGAGGGCTGCCAACTAATGAAAAACTGTTTTTT.

The rearrangement joins TRBV7-6 to TRBJ2-2, with D perhaps TRBD2 (5 bases). This CDR3 comprises 15 residues. Trimming shortened V by 0 bases and J by 4 bases, and 9 bases separated the two germline ends. Germline CDR1 and CDR2: SGHVS and FNYEAQ. The CDR3 coding sequence is TGTGCCAGCAGCTTAGCGGGAGTGGCCACCGGGGAGCTGTTTTTT. Residues: CASSLAGVATGELFF.

The gene calls are TRBV3-1 (or the pseudogene TRBV3-2) and TRBJ2-5; D is possibly TRBD1 (6 bases). CDR1 is LGHDT, CDR2 YNNKEL, per germline (reference sequence). Between the trimmed V and J ends, which lost 4 bases and 3 bases, there was a span of 15 bases. The CDR3 contains 15 residues. The CDR3 region has the DNA TGTGCCAGCAGCCCTGGGACACCGGGAAAAGAGACCCAGTACTTC. Encoded protein: CASSPGTPGKETQYF.

In its sample, this clone was seen a few times. This chain links TRBV18 with TRBJ1-2; D is unresolved. The germline V gene encodes CDR1 KGHSH and CDR2 LQKENI. V lost 2 bases and J lost 5, with 9 bases in between. This CDR3 spans 13 amino acids. The CDR3 is CASSPEQQYGYTF. In DNA form, the CDR3 reads TGTGCCAGCTCACCAGAGCAGCAGTATGGCTACACCTTC.

The rearrangement joins TRBV12-3 or TRBV12-4 to TRBJ1-5; D is undetermined. Trimming pared 6 bases from V and 7 bases from J, leaving 10 bases between. The CDR3 sequence is 12 residues long. CDR3 DNA: TGTGCCAGCAGATACGGGCGACAGCCCCAGCATTTT. Its protein product is CASRYGRQPQHF.

This clone has only one observation. This chain joins TRBV12-5 and TRBJ2-7, with TRBD1 matching over 7 bases. The J segment lost 3 bases and the V segment lost 6 bases, leaving 11 bases of the junction unmatched. This CDR3 is built from 15 residues. The germline V gene has CDR1 LGHNT and CDR2 FRNRAP. The CDR3 is CASGIRDRYFYEQYF. For the CDR3, the DNA is TGTGCTAGTGGCATCCGGGACAGATATTTCTACGAGCAGTACTTC.

J is TRBJ2-7 and V is TRBV10-2; 14 nucleotides agree with TRBD2. CDR1 WSHSY and CDR2 SAAADI come from the germline V gene. The ends lost 7 bases at V and 2 bases at J; junction bases unmatched: 4. The CDR3 spans 15 residues. CDR3 residues: CASNPGLAGAYEQYF. For the CDR3, the DNA is TGCGCCAGCAACCCGGGACTAGCGGGGGCCTACGAGCAGTACTTC.

The chain employs TRBV5-1 and TRBJ2-5; no clear D gene. The germline V gene has CDR1 SGHRS and CDR2 YFSETQ. The V and J ends lost 0 bases and 5 bases respectively, with 8 bases between them. This CDR3 is 13 amino acids long. The CDR3 protein is CASSLDSGETQYF. DNA of the CDR3: TGCGCCAGCAGCTTGGATTCCGGGGAGACCCAGTACTTC.

This chain connects TRBV19 to TRBJ2-3; no firm D call. The CDR3 has 13 residues. Germline V gene data show CDR1 as LNHDA and CDR2 as SQIVND (reference sequence). V gave up 9 bases and J gave up 2 bases, with 12 bases separating them. The CDR3 loop is CASRAISTDTQYF. The DNA for the CDR3 is TGTGCCAGCCGGGCCATTTCCACAGATACGCAGTATTTT.

The chain uses TRBV15 and TRBJ1-6; D unclear. There are 14 residues in the CDR3. Deletions cut 6 bases from V and 2 bases from J, with 8 bases between. Looked up from germline, CDR1 is LNHNV and CDR2 is YYDKDF (reference sequence). The CDR3 DNA follows: TGTGCCACCAGACCGGACCCCTATAATTCACCCCTCCACTTT. Amino acid sequence: CATRPDPYNSPLHF.

The rearrangement links TRBV2 to TRBJ2-1, with D perhaps matching TRBD1 (6 bases). CDR3 size: 18 residues. The germline V gene encodes CDR1 SNHLY and CDR2 FYNNEI. Between the trimmed V and J ends, which lost 2 bases and 6 bases, there was a span of 23 bases. This CDR3 reads CASSEKLGKQGASNEQFF. The DNA of the CDR3 is TGTGCCAGCAGTGAAAAACTTGGGAAACAGGGCGCCTCCAATGAGCAGTTCTTC.

The CDR3 DNA is TGTGCCACCAGCAGAGATGGACTAGGGGCTTTGGCTAGCGGGAGTGGTGAGCAGTACTTC. It encodes CATSRDGLGALASGSGEQYF. The J gene is TRBJ2-7, the V gene TRBV15, with TRBD2 identical over 10 bases. Germline-derived CDR1 and CDR2 are LNHNV and YYDKDF (reference sequence). Trimming removed 0 bases from V and 7 bases from J; junction bases left unmatched: 21. This CDR3 has 20 amino acids.

The chain is built from TRBV25-1 and TRBJ2-1; D perhaps matches TRBD1 (5 bases). Germline CDR1 MGHDK, CDR2 SYGVNS. Between the trimmed V and J ends, which lost 2 bases and 7 bases, there was a span of 6 bases. This CDR3 region has 12 residues. The CDR3 DNA sequence: TGTGCCAGCAGTGAACAGGGAAATGAGCAGTTCTTC. This sequence encodes CASSEQGNEQFF.

The chain is built from TRBV5-4 and TRBJ2-1; the match to TRBD1 covers 7 bases. CDR1 is SGHNT and CDR2 is YYREEE in the germline V gene (reference sequence). Germline trimming cut 4 bases from V and 2 bases from J; bases unmatched to any gene: 3. This CDR3 comprises 14 residues. For the CDR3, the DNA is TGTGCCAGCAGCCTGACAGGGCCCTACAATGAGCAGTTCTTC. This gives the protein CASSLTGPYNEQFF.

The rearrangement uses TRBV7-8 and TRBJ1-5, with 7 bases that match TRBD1. Per the germline V gene, CDR1 is SGHVS and CDR2 is FQNEAQ. Trimming took 5 bases from V and 2 from J; bases not matched to a gene: 3. This CDR3 contains 14 residues. The CDR3 is CASSRDRGNQPQHF. In DNA form, the CDR3 reads TGTGCCAGCAGCCGAGACAGGGGCAATCAGCCCCAGCATTTT.

The V call is TRBV2, the J call TRBJ2-5; D uncertain. Trimming pared 11 bases from V and 5 bases from J, leaving 9 bases between. The CDR3 has 10 residues. The germline CDR1 and CDR2 sequences are SNHLY and FYNNEI. The CDR3: CASYRETQYF. CDR3 DNA: TGTGCCTCATACCGGGAGACCCAGTACTTC.

The rearrangement joins TRBV10-1 to TRBJ1-2; D is ambiguous. The germline gives CDR1 WNHNN, CDR2 SYGVQD (reference sequence). CDR3 size: 15 residues. V was clipped by 3 bases and J by 4 bases, with 15 bases between them. Written as DNA, the CDR3 is TGCGCCAGCAGTGAATCCGGGAGCGGGCCCTATGGCTACACCTTC. Amino acid sequence: CASSESGSGPYGYTF.

This clone was counted a single time. The chain combines TRBV24-1 with TRBJ1-2; unclear D gene. Trimming shortened V by 4 bases and J by 3 bases, and 8 bases separated the two germline ends. The germline V gene has CDR1 KGHDR and CDR2 SFDVKD. The CDR3 consists of 13 residues. For the CDR3, the DNA is TGTGCCACCAGTGACCCAGGCCACTATGGCTACACCTTC. It specifies CATSDPGHYGYTF.

This chain links TRBV3-1 (or the pseudogene TRBV3-2) with TRBJ1-2, with D perhaps matching TRBD1 (6 bases). The CDR3 consists of 15 residues. Germline CDR1 reads LGHDT; CDR2 reads YNNKEL (reference sequence). With 1 base removed from V and 8 bases from J, the gap between germline ends came to 17 bases. The CDR3 region has the DNA TGTGCCAGCAGCCAAGGGGGGGCTCTCAATCACGGCTACACCTTC. As protein: CASSQGGALNHGYTF.

In its sample, this clone was seen a few times. The genes are TRBV29-1 and TRBJ2-2; D is perhaps TRBD1 (5 bases). V was clipped by 4 bases and J by 5 bases, with 14 bases between them. CDR1 SQVTM and CDR2 ANQGSEA come from the germline V gene. The CDR3 has 14 amino acids. The CDR3 DNA reads as TGCAGCGTTGGAACAGGTGCCGGAACCGGGGAGCTGTTTTTT. The encoded protein is CSVGTGAGTGELFF.

This chain links TRBV19 with TRBJ2-1, with 7 bases lining up with TRBD1. CDR3 length: 17 residues. With 7 bases clipped from V and 1 base from J, the junction kept 13 bases outside the gene matches. CDR1 and CDR2 (germline): LNHDA, SQIVND (reference sequence). CDR3 sequence: CASTIGEYRGSYNEQFF. In DNA form, the CDR3 reads TGTGCCAGTACCATTGGAGAATACAGGGGTTCCTACAATGAGCAGTTCTTC. Variable domain in full (rest from reference TRBV19 and TRBJ2-1): DGGITQSPKYLFRKEGQNVTLSCEQNLNHDAMYWYRQDPGQGLRLIYYSQIVNDFQKGDIAEGYSVSREKKESFPLTVTSAQKNPTAFYLCASTIGEYRGSYNEQFFGPGTRLTVL.

The rearrangement joins TRBV11-2 to TRBJ1-1, with no clear D. The CDR3 consists of 15 residues. V was trimmed by 4 bases and J by 11 bases, leaving 23 bases between them. Germline CDR1 is SGHAT and CDR2 is FQNNGV. The CDR3 DNA is TGTGCCAGCAGCTCCCCACGGGTCAGCCGCGGTGGGGCTTTCTTT. Translating it yields CASSSPRVSRGGAFF.